The present T cell receptor beta chain was sequenced within a study of cytomegalovirus exposure and HLA in healthy donors. Everyone who donated was a healthy bone marrow donor. Use of 60 Vbeta and 13 Jbeta primers characterized the PCR. The table came from immunoSEQ multiplex PCR; TCRdb's copy has only in-frame clones and leaves some out. The table records under 200,000 clones, about 73% of them present only once. Broader study findings: Later analysis showed most CMV-associated TCR beta chains appearing HLA-restricted.

Germline CDR1 and CDR2: SGHTA and FQGTGA. The CDR3 sequence is 15 residues long. V was pared by 5 bases and J by 3 bases, with 5 bases of the junction left unmatched. Points on this clone: Its matching antigen is unknown.

Sequenced sample: PBMCs. The receptor comes from a woman aged 40 to 49 in good health and CMV-seronegative. The chain combines TRBV7-3 with TRBJ2-1; 9 nucleotides align to TRBD2. The CDR3 reads CASSKGLADYNEQFF. The CDR3 DNA reads TGTGCCAGCAGCAAGGGACTAGCAGACTACAATGAGCAGTTCTTC. The entire variable domain, with the rest obtained from reference TRBV7-3 and TRBJ2-1, is as follows: GAGVSQTPSNKVTEKGKYVELRCDPISGHTALYWYRQSLGQGPEFLIYFQGTGAADDSGLPNDRFFAVRPEGSVSTLKIQRTERGDSAVYLCASSKGLADYNEQFFGPGTRLTVL.